The TCR beta chain under discussion was sequenced for a study of T-cell memory formation after mild COVID-19 (dated by TCRdb to 2020 to 2022). Study-wide context: Most TCR sequence clusters were specific to one of the two donors. In a couple of donors, T-cell clones that expanded and contracted after mild COVID-19 were tracked by sequencing TCRalpha and TCRbeta repertoires over time. Two young, previously healthy adult volunteers made up the cohort, one male and one female.

Overall results and qualifications from the work: Clones contracting from day 15 to 85 had balanced CD4/CD8 phenotypes, while a second wave expanding from day 15 to 37 was biased towards CD4+. Some responding clones were found in pre-infection memory, which suggests that pre-existing cross-reactive memory T cells took part in the SARS-CoV-2 response. Contracting CD4+ clones turned up mainly in the CM and EM memory subsets, whereas EMRA was where CD8+ clones were enriched. The study covered only two mild cases, and larger cohorts including severe cases with pre-infection samples were considered necessary. SARS-CoV-2 specificity was not confirmed for the second-wave clones peaking on day 37.

Via the germline V gene (reference sequence), CDR1 is SGHNT and CDR2 YYREEE. Its CDR3 holds 15 amino acids, cysteine through phenylalanine. Only the CDR3 region is kept as DNA, spanning 45 bases read in frame from base 1. Trimming at the junction amounts to 4 bases on V and 2 bases on J, and the germline ends lie 16 bases apart. PBMCs were isolated by Ficoll-Paque density gradient centrifugation. Comments on this clonotype: There is no known antigen for this receptor. One base away there is no much larger clone; base qualities are not given.

Reads for this sample came from an Illumina NovaSeq 6000. TCRalpha and TCRbeta cDNA libraries were constructed by 5'RACE with constant-segment primers, with sample barcodes and unique molecular identifiers being introduced. Trizol reagent was used to extract RNA from every sample. Amplification of the libraries took two PCR steps, and the second step added a second sample barcode plus Illumina TruSeq adapters. The libraries were sequenced on an Illumina NovaSeq using 2 x 150 bp paired-end reads. In the paper's pipeline: Demultiplexing of reads and collapsing into UMI-guided consensus sequences were performed with migec v1.2.7. Using mixcr v2.1.11, UMI consensuses were aligned to TRA and TRB V and J templates and then assembled into clonotypes. A clonotype was counted as expanded or contracted only when both edgeR and NoisET called the clonotype significant, with the noise models trained on biological replicates. For edgeR calls, the thresholds were a false discovery rate-adjusted p below 0.01 and a log2 fold-change of 1. PCA with hierarchical clustering of max-normalized trajectories of the 1000 most abundant clonotypes was used as exploratory dynamics analysis. The CD4 or CD8 phenotype of responding clones was assigned using the separately sequenced CD4+ and CD8+ repertoires. The raw public reads went through TCRdb reprocessing: fastp at Q25, MiXCR clone calling, in-frame beta chains kept. Every distinct CDR3 protein forms one entry, paired with its most common genes and DNA. TCRdb's processing, not the authors' own work, is the source of the V and J calls. The sample table holds a few hundred thousand distinct CDR3 sequences, of which about 20% were seen once. 20% to 25% of the sample lies in the top ten.

Material for sequencing was PBMCs or a T cell subset sorted from them (not recorded which). The chain uses TRBV5-4 and TRBJ2-7; the D gene is perhaps TRBD1 or TRBD2, as each covers 5 bases. The TCR sequence derives from a man aged 18 to 29 who had mild COVID-19 (a few samples of this study predate the infection). The sample titles of this study are shuffled in the database, so cell type and time point are left out; the donor was told from shared clones. The DNA sequence is given as TGTGCCAGCAGCCCCCGGGGCAGGCTAACCTACGAGCAGTACTTC. The resulting protein is CASSPRGRLTYEQYF.